Sequencing of this T cell receptor beta chain was carried out in a study of T cells in tumors after PD-1 blockade. Overall study: Treatment was either pembrolizumab 200 mg every 3 weeks or cemiplimab 350 mg every 2 weeks. On average, peripheral blood gave some 120,000 TCR templates and under 45,000 unique clonotypes. Study findings and constraints: Peripheral recruitment is suggested, as some novel exhausted tumor clones were in pre-treatment blood.

Points on this clone: The target antigen is unknown.

Assay: immunoSEQ multiplex PCR; the TCRdb copy retains only in-frame clones and omits some. This table has almost 35,000 clones, around 73% appearing once. Looked up from germline, CDR1 is SEHNR and CDR2 is FQNEAQ (reference sequence). The CDR3 sequence is 11 residues long. V was shortened by 8 bases and J by 1 base, with 3 bases between the two germline ends. The material was PBMCs, obtained after anti-PD-1 treatment. The clonotype comes from a human donor with basal cell carcinoma. The chain joins TRBV7-9 to TRBJ2-1; no firm D call. The CDR3 region is CASGSYNEQFF. The CDR3 bases are TGTGCCAGCGGTTCCTACAATGAGCAGTTCTTC.